A single sample gave rise to the 2 T cell receptor beta chains below, sequenced in a study of T-cell memory formation after mild COVID-19. MiXCR was run by TCRdb on the 5' RACE reads, yielding one entry per CDR3 protein. The sample holds approximately 250,000 distinct CDR3 sequences, 16% seen once. Sequences were obtained from PBMCs or a T cell subset sorted from them (not recorded which). The source of these receptors is a man aged 18 to 35 who had mild COVID-19 (a few samples of this study predate the infection). Cell type and time point are not known.

This chain joins TRBV18 and TRBJ1-5; 11 positions match TRBD1. CDR1 and CDR2 (germline): KGHSH, LQKENI. This CDR3 spans 16 amino acids. Trimming removed 3 bases from V and 6 bases from J; junction bases left unmatched: 7. CDR3 nucleotide sequence: TGTGCCAGCTCACCCGGACAGGGGGCTTGGGGTCAGCCCCAGCATTTT. Translated, it gives CASSPGQGAWGQPQHF.

The chain carries TRBV6-2 or TRBV6-3 and TRBJ2-3; D not certain. Germline V gives CDR1 MNHEY, CDR2 SVGEGT. Trimming left V 0 bases short and J 3 bases short, with 10 bases between. The CDR3 consists of 15 residues. CDR3 coding DNA: TGTGCCAGCAGTTACTCGACGTTGGGGACAGATACGCAGTATTTT. This gives the protein CASSYSTLGTDTQYF.